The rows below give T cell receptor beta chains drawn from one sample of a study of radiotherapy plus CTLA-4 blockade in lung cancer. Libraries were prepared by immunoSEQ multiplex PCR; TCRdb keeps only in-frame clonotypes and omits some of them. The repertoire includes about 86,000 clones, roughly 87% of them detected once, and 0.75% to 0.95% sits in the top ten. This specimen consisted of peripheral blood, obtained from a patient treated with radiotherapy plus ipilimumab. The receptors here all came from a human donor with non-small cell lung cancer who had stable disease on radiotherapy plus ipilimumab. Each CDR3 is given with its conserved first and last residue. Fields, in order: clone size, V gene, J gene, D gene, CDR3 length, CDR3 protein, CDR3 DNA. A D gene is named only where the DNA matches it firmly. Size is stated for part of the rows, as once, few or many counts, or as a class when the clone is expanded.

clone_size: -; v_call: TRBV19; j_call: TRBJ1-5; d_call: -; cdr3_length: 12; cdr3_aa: CASSKGNQPQHF; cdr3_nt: TGTGCCAGTAGTAAGGGCAATCAGCCCCAGCATTTT
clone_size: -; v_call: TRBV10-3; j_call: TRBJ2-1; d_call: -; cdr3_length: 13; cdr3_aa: CATLEPTVAGQFF; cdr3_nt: TGTGCCACCCTCGAGCCGACAGTTGCTGGGCAGTTCTTC
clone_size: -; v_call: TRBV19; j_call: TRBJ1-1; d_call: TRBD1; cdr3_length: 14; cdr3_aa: CASSHRGGNTEAFF; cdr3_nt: TGTGCCAGTAGCCACAGGGGAGGGAACACTGAAGCTTTCTTT
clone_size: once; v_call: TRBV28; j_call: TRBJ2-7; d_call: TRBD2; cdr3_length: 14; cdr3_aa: CASSYSSGSYEQYF; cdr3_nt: TGTGCCAGCAGTTATTCTAGCGGGAGTTACGAGCAGTACTTC
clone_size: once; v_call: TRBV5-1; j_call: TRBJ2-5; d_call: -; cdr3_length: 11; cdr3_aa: CASSLSETQYF; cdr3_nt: TGCGCCAGCAGCTTATCGGAGACCCAGTACTTC
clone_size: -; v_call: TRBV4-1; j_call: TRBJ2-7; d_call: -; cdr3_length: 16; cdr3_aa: CASSQELTRALNEQYF; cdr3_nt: TGCGCCAGCAGCCAAGAATTGACGAGGGCCCTTAACGAGCAGTACTTC
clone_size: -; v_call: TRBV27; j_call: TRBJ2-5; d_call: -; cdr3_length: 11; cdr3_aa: CASSNEGTQYF; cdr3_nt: TGTGCCAGCAGCAACGAGGGGACCCAGTACTTC
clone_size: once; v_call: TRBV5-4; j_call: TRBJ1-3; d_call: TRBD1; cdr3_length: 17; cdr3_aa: CASSPGQGLRSGNTIYF; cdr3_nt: TGTGCCAGCAGCCCGGGACAGGGGCTACGCTCTGGAAACACCATATATTTT
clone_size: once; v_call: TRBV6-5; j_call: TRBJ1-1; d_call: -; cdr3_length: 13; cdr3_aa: CASSTGLPAEAFF; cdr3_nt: TGTGCCAGCAGTACGGGGTTACCGGCTGAAGCTTTCTTT
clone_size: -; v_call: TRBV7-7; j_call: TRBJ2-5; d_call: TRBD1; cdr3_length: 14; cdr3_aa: CASSAGQGPETQYF; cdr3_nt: TGTGCCAGCAGCGCGGGACAGGGACCGGAGACCCAGTACTTC
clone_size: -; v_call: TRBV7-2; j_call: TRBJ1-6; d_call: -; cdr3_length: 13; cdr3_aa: CASSQDSNSPLHF; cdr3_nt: TGTGCCAGCAGCCAGGACAGTAATTCACCCCTCCACTTT
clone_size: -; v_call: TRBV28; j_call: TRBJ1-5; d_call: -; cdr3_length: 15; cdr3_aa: CASSLFGGPNQPQHF; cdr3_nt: TGTGCCAGCAGTTTATTTGGGGGCCCAAATCAGCCCCAGCATTTT
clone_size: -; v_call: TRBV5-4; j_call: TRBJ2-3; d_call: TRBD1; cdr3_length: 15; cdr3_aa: CASSLGTAGPDTQYF; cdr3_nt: TGTGCCAGCAGCCTTGGGACAGCTGGTCCAGATACGCAGTATTTT
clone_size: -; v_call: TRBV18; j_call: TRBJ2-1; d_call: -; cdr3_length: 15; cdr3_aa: CASSQTMASYNEQFF; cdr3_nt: TGTGCCAGCTCCCAAACAATGGCGTCCTACAATGAGCAGTTCTTC
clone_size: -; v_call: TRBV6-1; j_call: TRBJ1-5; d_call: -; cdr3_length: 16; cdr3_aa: CASTDRRTNINQPQHF; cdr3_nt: TGTGCCAGCACTGATCGGAGGACAAATATTAATCAGCCCCAGCATTTT
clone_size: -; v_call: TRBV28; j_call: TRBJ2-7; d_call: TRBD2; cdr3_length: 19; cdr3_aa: CASSSSANSRTSGSNEQYF; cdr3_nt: TGTGCCAGCAGTTCCAGCGCTAACTCTAGGACTAGCGGGAGCAACGAGCAGTACTTC
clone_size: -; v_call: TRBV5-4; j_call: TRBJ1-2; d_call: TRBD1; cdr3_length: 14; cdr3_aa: CASSSSGGGYGYTF; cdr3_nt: TGTGCCAGCAGCTCCTCAGGGGGCGGCTATGGCTACACCTTC
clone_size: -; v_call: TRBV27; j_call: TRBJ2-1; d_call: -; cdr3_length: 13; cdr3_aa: CASSLWGSDEQFF; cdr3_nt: TGTGCCAGCAGTTTATGGGGGAGTGATGAGCAGTTCTTC
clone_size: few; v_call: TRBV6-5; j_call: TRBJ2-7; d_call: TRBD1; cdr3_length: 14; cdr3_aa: CASSQRQGSYEQYF; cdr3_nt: TGTGCCAGCAGTCAAAGACAGGGCTCCTACGAGCAGTACTTC
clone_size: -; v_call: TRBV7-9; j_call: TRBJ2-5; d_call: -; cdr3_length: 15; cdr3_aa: CASSLAGQGQETQYF; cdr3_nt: TGTGCCAGCAGCTTAGCAGGCCAGGGCCAAGAGACCCAGTACTTC
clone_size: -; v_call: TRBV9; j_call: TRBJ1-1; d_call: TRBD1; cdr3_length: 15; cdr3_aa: CASSPAQGAGTEAFF; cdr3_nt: TGTGCCAGCAGCCCTGCACAGGGGGCAGGCACTGAAGCTTTCTTT
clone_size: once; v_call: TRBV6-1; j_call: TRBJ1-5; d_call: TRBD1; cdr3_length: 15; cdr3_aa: CASRAGTGWDQPQHF; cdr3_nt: TGTGCCAGCAGAGCCGGGACAGGTTGGGATCAGCCCCAGCATTTT
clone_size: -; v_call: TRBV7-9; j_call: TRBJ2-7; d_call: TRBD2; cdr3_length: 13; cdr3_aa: CASPRTSSYEQYF; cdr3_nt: TGTGCCAGCCCCCGGACTAGCTCCTACGAGCAGTACTTC
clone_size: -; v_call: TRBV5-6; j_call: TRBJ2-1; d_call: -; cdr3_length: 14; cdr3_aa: CASSLVDTYNEQFF; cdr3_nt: TGTGCCAGCAGCTTGGTGGACACCTACAATGAGCAGTTCTTC
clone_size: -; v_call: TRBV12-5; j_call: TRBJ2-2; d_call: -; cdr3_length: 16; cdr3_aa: CASAIWAGYASGELFF; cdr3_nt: TGTGCTAGTGCAATCTGGGCGGGTTATGCATCCGGGGAGCTGTTTTTT
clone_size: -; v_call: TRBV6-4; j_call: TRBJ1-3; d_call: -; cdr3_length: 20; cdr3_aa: CASNEWREGGIELSGNTIYF; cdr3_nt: TGTGCCAGCAACGAGTGGAGGGAGGGGGGGATAGAACTTTCTGGAAACACCATATATTTT